This TCR beta chain was sequenced during a study of T cell responses to AZD1222 COVID-19 vaccine. The repertoire was sequenced with immunoSEQ multiplex PCR; TCRdb's copy has only in-frame clones and lacks some. The sample includes about 140,000 clones, more than 70% of them seen just once. Trimming cost V 0 bases and J 3 bases; bases outside gene matches: 10. In germline, CDR1 is LGHNA, CDR2 YNFKEQ. The length of the CDR3 is 18 residues. The source was peripheral blood, collected 28 days after the second AZD1222 dose. The chain employs TRBV4-2 and TRBJ2-7; the match to TRBD2 covers 11 bases. The TCR was taken from an adult who received the AZD1222 COVID-19 vaccine. The CDR3: CASSQEGLAGGFYYEQYF. DNA of the CDR3: TGTGCCAGCAGCCAAGAGGGATTAGCGGGAGGGTTCTACTACGAGCAGTACTTC.